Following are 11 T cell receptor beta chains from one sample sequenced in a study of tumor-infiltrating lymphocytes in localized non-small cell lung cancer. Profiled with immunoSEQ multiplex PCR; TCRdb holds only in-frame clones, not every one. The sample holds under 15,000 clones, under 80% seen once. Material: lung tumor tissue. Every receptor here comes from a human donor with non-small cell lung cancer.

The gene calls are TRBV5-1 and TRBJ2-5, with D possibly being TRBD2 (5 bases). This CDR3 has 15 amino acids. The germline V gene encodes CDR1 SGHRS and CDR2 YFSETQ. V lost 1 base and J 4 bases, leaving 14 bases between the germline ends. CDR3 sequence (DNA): TGCGCCAGCAGCTTGTTCATGGGAGAAGGAGAGACCCAGTACTTC. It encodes CASSLFMGEGETQYF.

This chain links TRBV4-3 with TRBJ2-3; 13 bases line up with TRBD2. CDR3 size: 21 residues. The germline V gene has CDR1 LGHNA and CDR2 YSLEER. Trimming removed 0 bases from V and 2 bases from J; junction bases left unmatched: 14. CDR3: CASSQDWITSGGVGLTDTQYF. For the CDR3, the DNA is TGCGCCAGCAGCCAAGATTGGATAACTAGCGGGGGGGTAGGTCTCACAGATACGCAGTATTTT.

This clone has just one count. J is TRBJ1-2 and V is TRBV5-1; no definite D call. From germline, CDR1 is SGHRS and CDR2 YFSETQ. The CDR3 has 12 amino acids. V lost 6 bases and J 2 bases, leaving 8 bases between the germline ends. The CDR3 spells CASTEGNYGYTF. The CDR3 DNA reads TGCGCCAGCACTGAGGGAAACTATGGCTACACCTTC. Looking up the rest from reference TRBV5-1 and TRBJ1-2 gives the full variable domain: KAGVTQTPRYLIKTRGQQVTLSCSPISGHRSVSWYQQTPGQGLQFLFEYFSETQRNKGNFPGRFSGRQFSNSRSEMNVSTLELGDSALYLCASTEGNYGYTFGSGTRLTVV.

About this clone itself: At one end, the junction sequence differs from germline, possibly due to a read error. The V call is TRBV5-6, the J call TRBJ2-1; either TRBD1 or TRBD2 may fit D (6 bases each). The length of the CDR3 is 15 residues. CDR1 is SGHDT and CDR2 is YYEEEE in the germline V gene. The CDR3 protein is CASSLWGATRNPGLF. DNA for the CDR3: TGTGCCAGCAGCTTGTGGGGGGCGACGAGAAACCCCGGGCTCTTC.

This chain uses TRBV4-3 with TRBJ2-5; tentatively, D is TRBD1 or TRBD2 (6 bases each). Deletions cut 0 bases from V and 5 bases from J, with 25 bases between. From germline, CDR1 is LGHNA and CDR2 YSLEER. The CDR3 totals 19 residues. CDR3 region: CASSQELRVGGSAQETQYF. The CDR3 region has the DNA TGCGCCAGCAGCCAAGAATTAAGGGTAGGGGGGAGCGCCCAGGAGACCCAGTACTTC.

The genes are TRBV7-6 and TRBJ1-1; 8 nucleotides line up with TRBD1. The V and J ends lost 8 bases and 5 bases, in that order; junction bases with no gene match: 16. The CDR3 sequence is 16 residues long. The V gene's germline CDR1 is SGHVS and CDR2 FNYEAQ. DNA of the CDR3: TGTGCCAGCGGGGGGGGACAGGCGACCTCAGGGACTGAAGCTTTCTTT. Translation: CASGGGQATSGTEAFF.

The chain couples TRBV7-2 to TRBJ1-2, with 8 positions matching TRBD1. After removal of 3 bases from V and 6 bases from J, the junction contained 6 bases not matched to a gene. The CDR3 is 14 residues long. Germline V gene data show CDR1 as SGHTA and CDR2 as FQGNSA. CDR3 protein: CASSFPGQADGYTF. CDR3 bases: TGTGCCAGCAGCTTTCCGGGACAGGCAGATGGCTACACCTTC.

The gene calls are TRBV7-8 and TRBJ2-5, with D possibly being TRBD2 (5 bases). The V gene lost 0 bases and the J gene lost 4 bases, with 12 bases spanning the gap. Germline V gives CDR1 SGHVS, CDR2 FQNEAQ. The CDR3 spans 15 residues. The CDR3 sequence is CASSLAWGDRETQYF. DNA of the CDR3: TGTGCCAGCAGCTTAGCATGGGGAGATAGAGAGACCCAGTACTTC.

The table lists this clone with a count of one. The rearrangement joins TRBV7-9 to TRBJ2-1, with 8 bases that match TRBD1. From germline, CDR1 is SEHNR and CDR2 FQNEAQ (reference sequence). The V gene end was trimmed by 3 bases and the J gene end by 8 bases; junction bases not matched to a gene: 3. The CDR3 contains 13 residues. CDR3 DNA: TGTGCCAGCAGCTTCCCAGGGGGCGATGAGCAGTTCTTC. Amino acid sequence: CASSFPGGDEQFF.

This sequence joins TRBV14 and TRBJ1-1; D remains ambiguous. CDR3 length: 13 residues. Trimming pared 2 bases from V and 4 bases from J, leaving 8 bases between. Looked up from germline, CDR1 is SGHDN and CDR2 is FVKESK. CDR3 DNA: TGTGCCAGCAGCCAAACCGACGTCACTGAAGCTTTCTTT. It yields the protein CASSQTDVTEAFF.

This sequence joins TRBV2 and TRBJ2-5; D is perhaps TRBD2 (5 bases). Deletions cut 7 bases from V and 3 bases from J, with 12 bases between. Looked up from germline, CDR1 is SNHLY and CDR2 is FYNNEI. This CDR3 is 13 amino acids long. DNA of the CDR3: TGTGCCAGCACCAAGAGGGTGGAAGAGACCCAGTACTTC. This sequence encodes CASTKRVEETQYF.